Listed below are T cell receptor beta chains from one sample, sequenced in a study of blood T cells in healthy people across ages. TCRdb recomputed calls from the 5' RACE reads with MiXCR, one row per CDR3 protein. The sample includes 1.6 million or so distinct CDR3 sequences, about 35% of them seen just once. The sequenced material came from blood. The origin of the receptors is a woman between 25 and 40 years old in good health. Each CDR3 is given with its conserved first and last residue. D genes are given only for firm matches. Not all rows give a size; the values are once, few, many and, for expanded clones, a class.

NA	14	TRBV20-1	TRBJ1-2	NA	TGCATCCCCTCGGACTGGGGCAGGGCGTATGGCTACACCTTC	CIPSDWGRAYGYTF
many	15	TRBV5-6	TRBJ2-6	NA	TGTGCCAGCAGCCTGCGAAGCACTGGGGCCAACGTCCTGACTTTC	CASSLRSTGANVLTF
once	17	TRBV6-6	TRBJ2-3	NA	TGTGCCAGCAGTTACTTGCGACGAGGAGGGGAATCAGATACGCAGTATTTT	CASSYLRRGGESDTQYF
few	16	TRBV25-1	TRBJ2-4	TRBD1	TGTGCCAGCAGACTAGGACAGGGCCGAGCCAAAAACATTCAGTACTTC	CASRLGQGRAKNIQYF
NA	15	TRBV5-1	TRBJ2-3	NA	TGCGCCAGCAGCTTGGTGCGGTCACCCACAGATACGCAGTATTTT	CASSLVRSPTDTQYF
NA	14	TRBV2	TRBJ2-1	NA	TGTGCCAGTCAGTTGACGGCAAGCGGCAATGAGCAGTTCTTC	CASQLTASGNEQFF
many	12	TRBV29-1	TRBJ2-7	TRBD1	TGCAGCGTAGTTACAGGGGCAACCGAGCAGTACTTC	CSVVTGATEQYF
NA	15	TRBV15	TRBJ2-5	NA	TGTGCCACCATAGAACCCCAGGATGGAGGAGAGACCCAGTACTTC	CATIEPQDGGETQYF
NA	15	TRBV4-1	TRBJ2-3	NA	TGCGCCAGCAGCCATCGCCAGACCCAGGGGGATACGCAGTATTTT	CASSHRQTQGDTQYF
NA	15	TRBV4-2	TRBJ1-2	TRBD1	TGTGCCAGCAGCCCCACTGGACAGGGGGCTGATGGCTACACCTTC	CASSPTGQGADGYTF
NA	14	TRBV7-9	TRBJ2-7	NA	TGTGCCAGCAGTCGCGGCCGGCAGGCTTTCGAGCAGTACTTC	CASSRGRQAFEQYF
NA	16	TRBV21-1	TRBJ2-7	NA	TGTGCCAGCAGCACCACCGGGACTAGCGGAAACTACGAGCAGTACTTC	CASSTTGTSGNYEQYF
NA	15	TRBV5-5	TRBJ2-7	TRBD1	TGTGCCAGCAGCTCCCGGACAGGAGAAACCTACGAGCAGTACTTC	CASSSRTGETYEQYF
NA	18	TRBV5-1	TRBJ2-1	NA	TGCGCCAGCAGCTTGGGGGTCTTCGTACTAACGGGGGACAATGAGCAGTTCTTC	CASSLGVFVLTGDNEQFF
few	21	TRBV7-6	TRBJ1-5	TRBD1	TGTGCCAGCAGCTTCACAGGGGGCAGGACAACACTTGAGGCTAGCAATCAGCCCCAGCATTTT	CASSFTGGRTTLEASNQPQHF
few	13	TRBV5-6	TRBJ1-2	NA	TGTGCCAGCAGCTACGCGGACGGAAATGGCTACACCTTC	CASSYADGNGYTF
NA	13	TRBV9	TRBJ1-2	NA	TGTGCCAGCAGCGTGGGGGGGACGTCGGGCTACACCTTC	CASSVGGTSGYTF
many	17	TRBV5-1	TRBJ2-5	TRBD2	TGTGCCAGCAGTCTTGGGACTAGCGGGGGGGGCCAAGAGACCCAGTACTTC	CASSLGTSGGGQETQYF